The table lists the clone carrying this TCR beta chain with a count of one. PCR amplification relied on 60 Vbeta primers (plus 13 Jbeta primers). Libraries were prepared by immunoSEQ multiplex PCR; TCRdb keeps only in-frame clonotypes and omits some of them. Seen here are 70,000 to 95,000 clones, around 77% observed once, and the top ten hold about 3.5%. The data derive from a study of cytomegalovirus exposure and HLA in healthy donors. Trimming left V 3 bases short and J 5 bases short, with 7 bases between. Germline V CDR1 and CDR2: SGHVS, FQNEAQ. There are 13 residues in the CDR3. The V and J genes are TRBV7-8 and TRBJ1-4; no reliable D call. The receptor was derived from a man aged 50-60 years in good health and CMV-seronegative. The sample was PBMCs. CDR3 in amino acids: CASSFSSNEKLFF. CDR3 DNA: TGTGCCAGCAGCTTTTCGTCGAATGAAAAACTGTTTTTT.